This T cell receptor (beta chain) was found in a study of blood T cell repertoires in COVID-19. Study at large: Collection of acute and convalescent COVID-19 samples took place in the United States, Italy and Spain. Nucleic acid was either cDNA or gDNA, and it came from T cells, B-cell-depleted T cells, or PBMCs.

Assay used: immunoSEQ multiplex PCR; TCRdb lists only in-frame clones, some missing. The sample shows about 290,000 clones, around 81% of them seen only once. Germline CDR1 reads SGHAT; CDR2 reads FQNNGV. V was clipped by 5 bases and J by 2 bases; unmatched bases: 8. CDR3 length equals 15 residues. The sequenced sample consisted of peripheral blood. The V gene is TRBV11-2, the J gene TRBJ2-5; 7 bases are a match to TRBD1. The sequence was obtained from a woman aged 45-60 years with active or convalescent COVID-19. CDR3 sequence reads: CASSIRQGMQETQYF. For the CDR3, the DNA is TGTGCCAGCAGCATAAGACAGGGTATGCAAGAGACCCAGTACTTC.